This T cell receptor (beta chain) was obtained from a study of blood T cell repertoires in COVID-19. Whole-study context: The origin of the acute and convalescent COVID-19 samples was the United States, Italy and Spain. T cells, B-cell-depleted T cells, or PBMCs provided the cDNA or gDNA that served as material.

In terms of age and location, participants ranged from about 18 to 95 years and lived in about 25 US areas. Membership in each cohort depended on participant-reported clinical history. Germline V gene lookup returns CDR1 MDHEN and CDR2 SYDVKM. The CDR3 contains 15 residues. The ends were cut back, 6 bases at V and 5 bases at J, with 19 bases in the middle. Data came from immunoSEQ multiplex PCR; TCRdb stores just in-frame clones and leaves some out. In the table there are 140,000 to 150,000 clones, more than 80% of which are singletons. The rearrangement uses TRBV28 and TRBJ2-5; TRBD2 might be the D (6 bases). Source material: PBMCs or T cells enriched from blood (not recorded which). This sequence originates from a man in his fifties or sixties who had recovered from COVID-19. The CDR3 sequence: CASRGDSAGYETQYF. The CDR3 DNA follows: TGTGCCAGCAGGGGGGACTCCGCGGGTTACGAGACCCAGTACTTC.